This is a list of T cell receptor beta chains from one sample in a study of T cell repertoires in cytomegalovirus infection. These receptors are not linked to any known antigen. TCRdb reanalysed the reads using MiXCR and keeps one entry per CDR3 protein. The table lists some 920,000 distinct CDR3 sequences, about 33% of them singletons. The sequenced sample was cultured CD8+ T cells from PBMCs, obtained from culture after CMV antigen stimulation. All receptors come from a human donor in good health (CMV status not recorded). Some clones in this sample may be carry-over from other donors' samples. Both conserved end residues are part of each CDR3. A D gene is named only where the DNA matches it firmly. Size tells how often a clone was seen (once, few, many) or the class of an expanded clone, and some rows leave it out.

clone size	D gene	J gene	V gene	CDR3 DNA	CDR3 protein
NA	NA	TRBJ2-3	TRBV9	TGTGCCACCACCCGAGGAGAAATCGGGCGGGATACGCAGTATTTT	CATTRGEIGRDTQYF
few	NA	TRBJ1-5	TRBV27	TGTGCCACCTCTTGGGATAGCAATCAGCCCCAGCATTTT	CATSWDSNQPQHF
many	NA	TRBJ2-3	TRBV7-9	TGTGCCAGCAGCTCCTCGACAGGTAGTACAGATACGCAGTATTTT	CASSSSTGSTDTQYF
NA	NA	TRBJ1-3	TRBV7-9	TGTGCCAGCAGTTCCCTTCCAGGGGCAGGCGAAAACACCATATATTTT	CASSSLPGAGENTIYF
many	TRBD1	TRBJ1-6	TRBV4-3	TGCGCCAGCAGCCAAGAGTACAGGGGGCAAAATTCACCCCTCCACTTT	CASSQEYRGQNSPLHF
few	NA	TRBJ2-3	TRBV29-1	TGCAGCGTGCTCAATGACAGGTCTCCTACAGATACGCAGTATTTT	CSVLNDRSPTDTQYF
NA	NA	TRBJ1-5	TRBV6-1	TGTGCCAGCAGTGATAGGACGGAGAATCAGCCCCAGCATTTT	CASSDRTENQPQHF
NA	TRBD1	TRBJ1-1	TRBV7-9	TGTGCCAGCAGCGGACGACAGGGGGCCTTCATGAACACTGAAGCTTTCTTT	CASSGRQGAFMNTEAFF
NA	NA	TRBJ2-1	TRBV6-1	TGTGCCAACAGTTACAGTTCTAGCCTACATGAGCAGTTCTTC	CANSYSSSLHEQFF
NA	NA	TRBJ1-2	TRBV4-3	TGCGCCAGCAGCCAAGGGGTTACAGCTAACTATGGCTACACCTTC	CASSQGVTANYGYTF
many	NA	TRBJ2-7	TRBV7-9	TGTGCCAGCAGCTCGGGACCCTCTGTGGCGTACGAGCAGTACTTC	CASSSGPSVAYEQYF
NA	NA	TRBJ1-1	TRBV5-1	TGCGCCAGCAGCTCCAAATTGAACACTGAAGCTTTCTTT	CASSSKLNTEAFF
NA	TRBD1	TRBJ1-6	TRBV20-1	TGCAGTGCTGATACAGGGGGCTTTAATTCACCCCTCCACTTT	CSADTGGFNSPLHF
NA	NA	TRBJ2-1	TRBV7-6	TGTGCCAGCAGCCCCCGGGAAGGACACAATGAGCAGTTCTTC	CASSPREGHNEQFF
few	TRBD2	TRBJ2-3	TRBV7-9	TGTGCCAGCAGCTCGAAACTAGCGGGGGGGGAAACAGATACGCAGTATTTT	CASSSKLAGGETDTQYF
few	NA	TRBJ1-3	TRBV12-3/TRBV12-4	TGTGCCAGCAGTTTTGACAGGACCTCTGGAAACACCATATATTTT	CASSFDRTSGNTIYF
NA	TRBD1	TRBJ1-5	TRBV6-8	TGTGCCAACAGCCCCGGGACAGAGGCGATCAGGCCGGTCGCTCAGCCCCAGCATTTT	CANSPGTEAIRPVAQPQHF
NA	NA	TRBJ2-1	TRBV29-1	TGCAGCGTTGAAGATCCGGCAGGGAGGTACATCAATGAGCAGTTCTTC	CSVEDPAGRYINEQFF
NA	NA	TRBJ1-3	TRBV10-3	TGTGCCATCAGGGGCAGGGGTACCCAAGGAAACACCATATATTTT	CAIRGRGTQGNTIYF
NA	TRBD1	TRBJ2-5	TRBV10-1	TGCGCCAGCAGTGAGCCAGGGGGCACGCAAGAGACCCAGTACTTC	CASSEPGGTQETQYF
NA	NA	TRBJ1-1	TRBV14	TGTGCCAGCAGCCAAGATGTGGGAGGGACTGAAGCTTTCTTT	CASSQDVGGTEAFF
NA	NA	TRBJ2-5	TRBV4-3	TGCGCCAGCAGCCAAGAGGGAACAGGGGGGGATGGGACCCAGTACTTC	CASSQEGTGGDGTQYF
few	NA	TRBJ2-1	TRBV12-3/TRBV12-4	TGTGCCAGCACCTGGGGCCCCGCCTATGAGCAGTTCTTC	CASTWGPAYEQFF
NA	NA	TRBJ2-1	TRBV6-1	TGTGCCAGCAGTCGGATTACAGGGCAACCCTACAATGAGCAGTTCTTC	CASSRITGQPYNEQFF
once	TRBD1	TRBJ1-1	TRBV7-6	TGTGCCAGCAGCCTACAGGACAGGGTGAACACTGAAGCTTTCTTT	CASSLQDRVNTEAFF
few	TRBD2	TRBJ2-3	TRBV6-1	TGTGCCAGCAGTGAAATGGGGGGGTCGGACACAGATACGCAGTATTTT	CASSEMGGSDTDTQYF
many	NA	TRBJ2-2	TRBV7-2	TGTGCCAGCAGCTTAGCGCCTACCGGGGAGCTGTTTTTT	CASSLAPTGELFF
many	TRBD2	TRBJ2-1	TRBV7-6	TGTGCCAGCAGCCCTGGACTAGCGGGGATGAATGAGCAGTTCTTC	CASSPGLAGMNEQFF
many	NA	TRBJ2-1	TRBV25-1	TGTGCCAGCAGTGTCGGGAACAATGAGCAGTTCTTC	CASSVGNNEQFF